A selection of T cell receptor beta chains follows, all from one sample in a study of long-term antiretroviral therapy in people with HIV. Clones were read by immunoSEQ multiplex PCR, and TCRdb kept only the in-frame ones, dropping some. The data contain tens of thousands of clones, about 80% of them seen just once; the ten biggest clones take up around 11%. The specimen was unsorted PBMCs, collected 1.1 years before starting antiretroviral therapy. Receptors originate from a middle-aged woman with HIV. CDR3s include the opening cysteine and the closing phenylalanine or tryptophan. D genes are given only for firm matches. The size field is filled for only some rows; it gives once, few, many or a size class.

CDR3 protein,CDR3 DNA,clone size,D gene,V gene,J gene
CASSRSGSKRETQYF,TGTGCCAGCAGTCGCAGCGGGAGCAAACGGGAGACCCAGTACTTC,-,TRBD2,TRBV6-5,TRBJ2-5
CASSPQNNQPQHF,TGTGCCAGCAGTCCGCAGAACAATCAGCCCCAGCATTTT,-,-,TRBV6-1,TRBJ1-5
CAISESLGNSYEQYF,TGTGCCATCAGTGAGTCATTAGGGAACTCCTACGAGCAGTACTTC,-,-,TRBV10-3,TRBJ2-7
CASRGLKGGAYEQYF,TGTGCCAGCAGGGGACTGAAGGGGGGTGCCTACGAGCAGTACTTC,-,-,TRBV5-6,TRBJ2-7
CASSFLGLSSYNSPLHF,TGCGCCAGCAGCTTCCTCGGATTGAGCTCCTATAATTCACCCCTCCACTTT,-,-,TRBV5-1,TRBJ1-6
CASSLGTSGSNTDTQYF,TGTGCCAGCAGCCTAGGGACTAGCGGGAGCAATACAGATACGCAGTATTTT,once,TRBD2,TRBV11-2,TRBJ2-3
CASSLGTGGSYEQYF,TGCGCCAGCAGCTTGGGGACAGGGGGCTCCTACGAGCAGTACTTC,-,TRBD1,TRBV5-1,TRBJ2-7
CASSEGWQDPDTQYF,TGTGCCAGCAGTGAAGGATGGCAGGACCCAGATACGCAGTATTTT,-,-,TRBV6-1,TRBJ2-3
CASSLGLAGGPRETQYF,TGTGCCAGCAGCTTAGGGCTAGCGGGAGGGCCCCGAGAGACCCAGTACTTC,-,TRBD2,TRBV7-7,TRBJ2-5
CASSRTQLGDQPQHF,TGCGCCAGCAGTCGGACTCAACTTGGGGATCAGCCCCAGCATTTT,-,-,TRBV10-2,TRBJ1-5
CASSFFSGTGTYEQYF,TGCGCCAGCAGCTTCTTCTCCGGGACAGGGACCTACGAGCAGTACTTC,-,TRBD1,TRBV5-1,TRBJ2-7
CASSIGLGVTLYGYTF,TGTGCCAGTAGTATAGGTCTAGGGGTAACACTTTATGGCTACACCTTC,-,-,TRBV19,TRBJ1-2
CASRDPQGVSTEAFF,TGTGCCAGTAGGGACCCACAGGGGGTGAGCACTGAAGCTTTCTTT,-,TRBD1,TRBV19,TRBJ1-1
CASSQSQVDYGYTF,TGTGCCAGCTCCCAGAGCCAGGTGGATTATGGCTACACCTTC,-,-,TRBV18,TRBJ1-2
CAWSRGQDYEQYF,TGTGCCTGGAGTAGAGGACAAGACTACGAGCAGTACTTC,-,-,TRBV30,TRBJ2-7
CASSHGISGTYEQYF,TGCGCCAGCAGCCATGGGATTAGCGGCACCTACGAGCAGTACTTC,-,-,TRBV4-1,TRBJ2-7
CASSWGQGFTEAFF,TGTGCCAGCAGTTGGGGACAGGGATTTACTGAAGCTTTCTTT,-,TRBD1,TRBV6-1,TRBJ1-1
CSVETRANNEQFF,TGCAGCGTTGAAACCCGGGCTAACAATGAGCAGTTCTTC,-,-,TRBV29-1,TRBJ2-1
CASSLERFSYNEQFF,TGTGCCAGCAGCTTGGAGCGGTTCTCCTACAATGAGCAGTTCTTC,-,-,TRBV5-4,TRBJ2-1
CAISDGGYTF,TGTGCCATCAGTGACGGTGGCTACACCTTC,-,-,TRBV10-3,TRBJ1-2
CASSRWHEQFF,TGTGCCAGTAGTCGGTGGCATGAGCAGTTCTTC,-,-,TRBV19,TRBJ2-1
CSVETAYEQYF,TGCAGCGTTGAAACAGCTTACGAGCAGTACTTC,few,-,TRBV29-1,TRBJ2-7
CASSPGPRYGYTF,TGTGCCAGCAGCCCGGGACCGCGGTATGGCTACACCTTC,-,-,TRBV2,TRBJ1-2
CAWSVSLTEAFF,TGTGCCTGGAGTGTAAGTCTAACTGAAGCTTTCTTT,medium-sized,-,TRBV30,TRBJ1-1
CASSATGPPDTQYF,TGTGCCAGCAGTGCGACAGGGCCGCCAGATACGCAGTATTTT,-,TRBD1,TRBV5-4,TRBJ2-3
CASSGLAGVDTQYF,TGTGCCAGTTCAGGACTAGCGGGAGTAGATACGCAGTATTTT,-,TRBD2,TRBV25-1,TRBJ2-3
CASSQRSGYTDTQYF,TGCGCCAGCAGCCAGAGGTCGGGTTACACAGATACGCAGTATTTT,-,-,TRBV5-1,TRBJ2-3
CASSIYHSNQPQHF,TGTGCCAGTAGTATCTATCATAGCAATCAGCCCCAGCATTTT,-,-,TRBV19,TRBJ1-5
CASSLDVGENTEAFF,TGTGCCAGCAGCTTGGACGTAGGGGAAAACACTGAAGCTTTCTTT,-,-,TRBV5-8,TRBJ1-1
CASSYQGLNYEQYF,TGTGCCAGCAGTTACCAGGGCCTAAACTACGAGCAGTACTTC,-,-,TRBV6-5,TRBJ2-7
CASGLVAVLLNF,TGTGCTAGTGGTTTGGTTGCGGTCCTTCTCAACTTC,-,-,TRBV12-5,TRBJ2-7
CASSPSDGIYGYTF,TGTGCCAGCAGTCCAAGCGACGGCATCTATGGCTACACCTTC,-,-,TRBV11-2,TRBJ1-2
CAWGTGSPSGANVLTF,TGTGCCTGGGGGACAGGGTCGCCCTCTGGGGCCAACGTCCTGACTTTC,-,TRBD1,TRBV30,TRBJ2-6
CASRNTEAFF,TGTGCCAGCAGGAACACTGAAGCTTTCTTT,few,-,TRBV2,TRBJ1-1
CASSSGTSGAYYNEQFF,TGTGCCAGCAGCTCCGGGACTAGCGGGGCGTACTACAATGAGCAGTTCTTC,-,TRBD2,TRBV11-2,TRBJ2-1
CASSHPPTGATDTQYF,TGCGCCAGCAGCCATCCTCCGACAGGGGCCACAGATACGCAGTATTTT,-,TRBD1,TRBV4-1,TRBJ2-3
CASSVALNRGGSSGANVLTF,TGTGCCAGCAGCGTAGCTCTTAACAGGGGAGGGTCCTCTGGGGCCAACGTCCTGACTTTC,-,-,TRBV9,TRBJ2-6
CAWSRPGTGSSPLHF,TGTGCCTGGAGTAGACCCGGGACAGGGAGCTCACCCCTCCACTTT,-,TRBD1,TRBV30,TRBJ1-6
CSVEDLSSYEQYF,TGCAGCGTAGAAGACTTAAGCTCCTACGAGCAGTACTTC,-,-,TRBV29-1,TRBJ2-7
CASSLLGQAGFAGYEQYF,TGTGCCAGCAGCTTGTTGGGTCAGGCCGGGTTCGCGGGCTACGAGCAGTACTTC,-,-,TRBV5-6,TRBJ2-7
CASSLEGSRGNEQFF,TGTGCCAGCAGCTTAGAAGGCTCGCGGGGGAATGAGCAGTTCTTC,-,TRBD2,TRBV11-2,TRBJ2-1
CASSEGLAGTDTQYF,TGCGCCAGCAGTGAGGGGCTAGCGGGGACAGATACGCAGTATTTT,-,TRBD2,TRBV10-1,TRBJ2-3
CASSIGTDTQYF,TGTGCCAGTAGTATAGGCACAGATACGCAGTATTTT,-,-,TRBV19,TRBJ2-3
CASSIGQGADTQYF,TGTGCCAGTAGTATAGGACAGGGGGCAGATACGCAGTATTTT,-,TRBD1,TRBV19,TRBJ2-3
CASRDGQGRDRELFF,TGTGCCAGCAGAGACGGACAGGGACGGGACCGGGAGCTGTTTTTT,-,TRBD1,TRBV11-3,TRBJ2-2
CASSLGDTQANEQFF,TGTGCCAGCAGCTTAGGAGATACTCAGGCCAATGAGCAGTTCTTC,-,-,TRBV5-5,TRBJ2-1
CASSPSPRTGELFF,TGTGCCAGCTCACCCTCTCCCCGCACCGGGGAGCTGTTTTTT,-,-,TRBV18,TRBJ2-2
CASRSPIGVSPLHF,TGTGCCAGCAGGTCTCCAATCGGGGTCTCACCCCTCCACTTT,-,-,TRBV7-9,TRBJ1-6
CSVDPTSRGTDTQYF,TGCAGCGTTGATCCGACTAGTAGGGGCACAGATACGCAGTATTTT,once,-,TRBV29-1,TRBJ2-3
CASSSGISREKLFF,TGTGCCAGCAGCTCCGGGATATCGAGGGAAAAACTGTTTTTT,-,-,TRBV7-9,TRBJ1-4
CASSLVTGGFQPQHF,TGTGCCAGCAGCTTGGTTACAGGGGGCTTTCAGCCCCAGCATTTT,-,TRBD1,TRBV5-5,TRBJ1-5
CASSQMGEVNTEAFF,TGCGCCAGCAGCCAAATGGGGGAGGTGAACACTGAAGCTTTCTTT,-,-,TRBV4-1,TRBJ1-1
CASFPGTGAPYEQYF,TGCGCCAGCTTTCCCGGGACAGGGGCCCCCTACGAGCAGTACTTC,-,TRBD1,TRBV5-1,TRBJ2-7
CASSLLTAVRDNEQFF,TGTGCCAGCAGCTTATTGACCGCGGTAAGGGACAATGAGCAGTTCTTC,-,-,TRBV7-8,TRBJ2-1
CASRSGDRGNEKLFF,TGTGCCAGCAGGTCGGGGGACAGGGGCAATGAAAAACTGTTTTTT,-,TRBD1,TRBV5-4,TRBJ1-4